Shown below are 8 T cell receptor beta chains from a single sample sequenced in a study of cytomegalovirus exposure and HLA in healthy donors. 60 Vbeta and 13 Jbeta primers were used in PCR. Measured with immunoSEQ multiplex PCR; TCRdb has only the in-frame clones, and not every one. This sample has about 130,000 clones; 75% to 90% occur once, and the top ten carry about 4%. Material for sequencing was PBMCs. These receptors were collected from a woman in her thirties or forties in good health and CMV-seronegative.

This chain joins TRBV7-8 and TRBJ1-5; 7 bases align to TRBD1. The germline gives CDR1 SGHVS, CDR2 FQNEAQ. V was pared by 2 bases and J by 2 bases, with 3 bases of the junction left unmatched. This CDR3 is 15 amino acids long. CDR3 in amino acids: CASSLTQGGNQPQHF. Written as DNA, the CDR3 is TGTGCCAGCAGCTTAACGCAGGGGGGCAATCAGCCCCAGCATTTT. Combining the CDR3 with reference TRBV7-8 and TRBJ1-5 gives the whole variable domain GAGVSQSPRYKVAKRGQDVALRCDPISGHVSLFWYQQALGQGPEFLTYFQNEAQLDKSGLPSDRFFAERPEGSVSTLKIQRTQQEDSAVYLCASSLTQGGNQPQHFGDGTRLSIL.

The chain has TRBV6-1 and TRBJ2-3; 11 bases align to TRBD2. The ends lost 9 bases at V and 6 bases at J; junction bases unmatched: 11. The CDR3 runs to 15 residues. The germline gives CDR1 MNHNS, CDR2 SASEGT. CDR3 sequence: CASLLTSGGFDTQYF. The CDR3 region has the DNA TGTGCCAGTCTCTTAACTAGCGGGGGCTTCGATACGCAGTATTTT.

The chain is built from TRBV5-1 and TRBJ2-7; tentative D call: TRBD1 (5 bases). The CDR3 has 16 amino acids. CDR1 is SGHRS, CDR2 YFSETQ, per germline. V was trimmed by 5 bases and J by 0 bases, leaving 18 bases between them. CDR3 sequence: CASSSTGDSLSYEQYF. The CDR3 DNA is TGCGCCAGCAGTTCCACCGGCGACAGCCTCTCCTACGAGCAGTACTTC.

This clone was seen more than once but under ten times. The chain carries TRBV7-9 and TRBJ1-1; 9 nucleotides agree with TRBD1. Germline V gene sequence: CDR1 SEHNR, CDR2 FQNEAQ (reference sequence). V lost 5 bases to trimming and J lost 0 bases; unmatched junction nucleotides: 13. This CDR3 comprises 18 residues. The CDR3, as DNA: TGTGCCAGCAGCCCCCCGGGACAGGGCGTCATCCTGAACACTGAAGCTTTCTTT. This translates into CASSPPGQGVILNTEAFF.

V usage is TRBV9 and J usage is TRBJ2-1, with D tentatively TRBD2 (5 bases). The V gene lost 0 bases and the J gene lost 3 bases, with 10 bases spanning the gap. There are 15 residues in the CDR3. Germline lookup yields CDR1 SGDLS and CDR2 YYNGEE. In nucleotides, the CDR3 is TGTGCCAGCAGCGTAGGAGGGTTGGGCTACAATGAGCAGTTCTTC. Residues: CASSVGGLGYNEQFF.

The chain carries TRBV9 and TRBJ1-1; no definite D call. This CDR3 region has 15 residues. Trimming pared 3 bases from V and 0 bases from J, leaving 12 bases between. Germline CDR1 is SGDLS and CDR2 is YYNGEE. CDR3 amino acids: CASSASQTMNTEAFF. DNA of the CDR3: TGTGCCAGCAGCGCCTCACAGACAATGAACACTGAAGCTTTCTTT.

J is TRBJ2-7 and V is TRBV4-2; perhaps TRBD2 as D (6 bases). Between the trimmed V and J ends, which lost 4 bases and 0 bases, there was a span of 13 bases. The CDR3 sequence is 15 residues long. The germline gives CDR1 LGHNA, CDR2 YNFKEQ. CDR3 DNA: TGTGCCAGCAGCCCTGGCGGGACTTCCTCCTACGAGCAGTACTTC. Protein: CASSPGGTSSYEQYF.

This clone was seen only a few times. The chain is built from TRBV4-2 and TRBJ1-4; 7 nucleotides line up with TRBD1. V was clipped by 4 bases and J by 5 bases; unmatched bases: 4. From germline, CDR1 is LGHNA and CDR2 YNFKEQ. The CDR3 is 14 amino acids. In DNA form, the CDR3 reads TGTGCCAGCAGCCTACAGGGGAGGAATGAAAAACTGTTTTTT. Translating gives CASSLQGRNEKLFF.